The 20 T cell receptor beta chains reported below all come from one sample, sequenced in a study of OX40 agonist ivuxolimab in advanced cancers. Measured with immunoSEQ multiplex PCR; TCRdb has only the in-frame clones, and not every one. The sample lists about 36,000 clones, roughly 81% seen once, with about 20% in the top ten. The sample in question was CD4+ or CD8+ T cells sorted from blood, obtained in a trial of the OX40 agonist ivuxolimab. Receptors originate from an adult with an advanced solid tumor such as melanoma, head and neck, liver or kidney cancer.

This clone was seen only a few times. The DNA of the CDR3 is TGTGCCAGCAGCCCTACTGGGTACATGAACACTGAAGCTTTCTTT. This gives the protein CASSPTGYMNTEAFF. The V and J genes are TRBV2 and TRBJ1-1; D unclear. Germline V gene lookup returns CDR1 SNHLY and CDR2 FYNNEI. V was cut by 6 bases and J by 0 bases, with 14 bases left in between. This CDR3 spans 15 amino acids. The full variable domain, in which reference TRBV2 and TRBJ1-1 provide the parts outside the CDR3, is EPEVTQTPSHQVTQMGQEVILRCVPISNHLYFYWYRQILGQKVEFLVSFYNNEISEKSEIFDDQFSVERPDGSNFTLKIRSTKLEDSAMYFCASSPTGYMNTEAFFGQGTRLTVV.

The chain couples TRBV19 to TRBJ1-1, with 7 bases lining up with TRBD1. CDR1 and CDR2 from the germline V gene are LNHDA and SQIVND (reference sequence). Losses at the gene ends were 9 bases for V and 4 bases for J; bases not matched to a gene: 11. There are 14 residues in the CDR3. The CDR3 region has the DNA TGTGCCAGCTCCAGGGGGGGGCTGAGCACTGAAGCTTTCTTT. Protein sequence: CASSRGGLSTEAFF.

This clone was counted between two and nine times. This rearrangement joins TRBV6-1 to TRBJ2-3; D remains unclear. CDR3 size: 12 residues. The ends were cut back, 7 bases at V and 7 bases at J, with 12 bases in the middle. CDR1 MNHNS and CDR2 SASEGT come from the germline V gene. The CDR3 sequence: CASMWERNTQYF. The CDR3 DNA is TGTGCCAGCATGTGGGAACGGAATACGCAGTATTTT.

The table lists this clone with a count of one. The genes are TRBV5-1 and TRBJ2-2; 7 nucleotides match TRBD2. Germline-derived CDR1 and CDR2 are SGHRS and YFSETQ. J lost 6 bases, V lost 3 bases, and 2 bases had no gene match. CDR3 length: 13 amino acids. Here the CDR3 reads CASSWAGAGELFF. CDR3 DNA sequence: TGCGCCAGCAGCTGGGCGGGGGCCGGGGAGCTGTTTTTT.

V and J are TRBV11-2 and TRBJ2-6; D might be TRBD2 (5 bases). The V end lost 4 bases, the J end lost 4 bases, and 8 bases lay between the germline ends. Per germline, CDR1 SGHAT and CDR2 FQNNGV. This CDR3 has 14 amino acids. The CDR3 here is CASSSGIGANVLTF. CDR3 bases: TGTGCCAGCAGCTCGGGGATCGGGGCCAACGTCCTGACTTTC. Full variable domain (outside the CDR3, taken from reference TRBV11-2 and TRBJ2-6): EAGVAQSPRYKIIEKRQSVAFWCNPISGHATLYWYQQILGQGPKLLIQFQNNGVVDDSQLPKDRFSAERLKGVDSTLKIQPAKLEDSAVYLCASSSGIGANVLTFGAGSRLTVL.

V and J are TRBV27 and TRBJ1-2; 9 bases are a match to TRBD1. The V and J ends lost 5 bases and 5 bases, in that order; junction bases with no gene match: 9. The V gene's germline CDR1 is MNHEY and CDR2 SMNVEV (reference sequence). There are 15 residues in the CDR3. CDR3 DNA: TGTGCCAGCAGTCGGGACAGGGCCCTTTATTATGGCTACACCTTC. Protein: CASSRDRALYYGYTF.

Only one count was recorded for this clone. The gene calls are TRBV7-6 and TRBJ2-3; D is possibly TRBD2 (6 bases). Germline V gene data show CDR1 as SGHVS and CDR2 as FNYEAQ. Trimming removed 4 bases at V and 5 bases at J, with 10 bases between. The CDR3 runs to 13 residues. The CDR3 sequence is CASSSRLEDTQYF. The CDR3 nucleotides read TGTGCCAGCAGCTCTCGACTAGAAGATACGCAGTATTTT.

V usage is TRBV30 and J usage is TRBJ1-5; TRBD1 matches 9 bases. CDR3 length equals 17 residues. The V gene's germline CDR1 is GTSNPN and CDR2 SVGIG (reference sequence). The trim removed 0 bases at V and 1 base at J, leaving 7 bases unmatched. CDR3 protein: CAWSVTGQGRSNQPQHF. The CDR3 DNA reads TGTGCCTGGAGTGTAACGGGACAGGGTAGGAGCAATCAGCCCCAGCATTTT.

DNA of the CDR3: TGTGCCAGCAGTTACCGTCCGGGGGTTTGGGGAGAGACCCAGTACTTC. It translates to CASSYRPGVWGETQYF. V gene TRBV6-6 combines with J gene TRBJ2-5; a weak D match, TRBD2 (6 bases). The CDR3 length is 16 residues. With 2 bases removed from V and 4 bases from J, the gap between germline ends came to 17 bases. Germline values: CDR1 MNHNY, CDR2 SVGAGI (reference sequence).

The chain links TRBV18 to TRBJ2-1, with TRBD2 matching 9 bases. J lost 3 bases, V lost 3 bases, and 3 bases had no gene match. The germline V gene encodes CDR1 KGHSH and CDR2 LQKENI. The CDR3 has 15 amino acids. The DNA of the CDR3 is TGTGCCAGCTCACCCAGGACTAGCGACTACAATGAGCAGTTCTTC. This gives the protein CASSPRTSDYNEQFF.

The J gene is TRBJ1-1, the V gene TRBV4-3, with D possibly being TRBD1 (6 bases). Germline V CDR1 and CDR2: LGHNA, YSLEER. Trimming left V 0 bases short and J 5 bases short, with 16 bases between. The CDR3 totals 16 residues. The CDR3 DNA follows: TGCGCCAGCAGCCAAGAGGGGCGGGGGGCGAGGACTGAAGCTTTCTTT. Its translation: CASSQEGRGARTEAFF.

The chain is built from TRBV6-5 and TRBJ2-7, with D possibly TRBD2 on 5 matching bases. This CDR3 has 13 amino acids. V gave up 2 bases and J gave up 10 bases, with 15 bases separating them. Germline-derived CDR1 and CDR2 are MNHEY and SVGAGI. CDR3 protein: CASSYAGLPAQYF. CDR3 DNA: TGTGCCAGCAGTTACGCCGGACTTCCCGCTCAGTACTTC.

The CDR3 spells CASSYTEAGNQPQHF. The CDR3 DNA is TGTGCCAGCAGTTACACCGAAGCGGGCAATCAGCCCCAGCATTTT. This chain uses TRBV6-5 with TRBJ1-5; no clear D. The V and J ends lost 2 bases and 2 bases respectively, with 10 bases between them. CDR1 is MNHEY, CDR2 SVGAGI, per germline. This CDR3 contains 15 residues.

The chain couples TRBV7-2 to TRBJ1-5; no reliable D call. Germline V gene lookup returns CDR1 SGHTA and CDR2 FQGNSA. CDR3 length equals 15 residues. The V and J ends lost 5 bases and 1 base respectively, with 12 bases between them. As DNA, the CDR3 is TGTGCCAGCAGCCAACCAGGATCCAGCAATCAGCCCCAGCATTTT. Translating gives CASSQPGSSNQPQHF.

This clone was seen a few times. The chain uses TRBV13 and TRBJ1-5; weak D call: TRBD1 (6 bases). Trimming pared 0 bases from V and 4 bases from J, leaving 10 bases between. Germline CDR1 and CDR2: PRHDT and FYEKMQ (reference sequence). The CDR3 has 15 residues. This CDR3 reads CASSLGRGGNQPQHF. In DNA form, the CDR3 reads TGTGCCAGCAGCTTAGGCAGAGGGGGGAATCAGCCCCAGCATTTT.

The rearrangement joins TRBV5-1 to TRBJ1-3, with 8 nucleotides matching TRBD1. V shed 4 bases, J shed 4 bases, and the junction held 4 bases outside the gene matches. The CDR3 loop spans 14 amino acids. Germline CDR1 reads SGHRS; CDR2 reads YFSETQ. The CDR3 coding sequence is TGCGCCAGCAGCCCGGACAGGGTAGGAAACACCATATATTTT. As protein: CASSPDRVGNTIYF.

V is TRBV29-1 and J is TRBJ2-7; TRBD2 matches at 8 bases. J gave up 4 bases and V 4 bases, and 15 bases lay outside the gene matches. The CDR3 runs to 16 residues. Per the germline V gene, CDR1 is SQVTM and CDR2 is ANQGSEA. Written as DNA, the CDR3 is TGCAGCGTTGCCCGAAAAATTAGCGGGATCATGTACGAGCAGTACTTC. It is translated as CSVARKISGIMYEQYF.

This clone was detected only a few times. V is TRBV5-4 and J is TRBJ2-1; no definite D call. CDR3 size: 11 residues. V was shortened by 0 bases and J by 10 bases, with 5 bases between the two germline ends. The germline V gene has CDR1 SGHNT and CDR2 YYREEE (reference sequence). The CDR3 protein is CASSLGTEQFF. The DNA for the CDR3 is TGTGCCAGCAGCTTGGGGACCGAGCAGTTCTTC.

V is TRBV2 and J is TRBJ2-7, with a weak D call TRBD1 (5 bases). The CDR3 sequence is 13 residues long. V was pared by 7 bases and J by 3 bases, with 13 bases between. The germline gives CDR1 SNHLY, CDR2 FYNNEI. The CDR3 spells CASTGMWGYEQYF. CDR3 coding DNA: TGTGCCAGCACAGGGATGTGGGGCTACGAGCAGTACTTC.

V usage is TRBV7-2 and J usage is TRBJ1-1; D not resolved. Deletions cut 3 bases from V and 3 bases from J, with 8 bases between. Germline lookup yields CDR1 SGHTA and CDR2 FQGNSA. The CDR3 is 13 residues long. DNA for the CDR3: TGTGCCAGCAGCTTTGAGGCGGACACTGAAGCTTTCTTT. Amino acids: CASSFEADTEAFF.